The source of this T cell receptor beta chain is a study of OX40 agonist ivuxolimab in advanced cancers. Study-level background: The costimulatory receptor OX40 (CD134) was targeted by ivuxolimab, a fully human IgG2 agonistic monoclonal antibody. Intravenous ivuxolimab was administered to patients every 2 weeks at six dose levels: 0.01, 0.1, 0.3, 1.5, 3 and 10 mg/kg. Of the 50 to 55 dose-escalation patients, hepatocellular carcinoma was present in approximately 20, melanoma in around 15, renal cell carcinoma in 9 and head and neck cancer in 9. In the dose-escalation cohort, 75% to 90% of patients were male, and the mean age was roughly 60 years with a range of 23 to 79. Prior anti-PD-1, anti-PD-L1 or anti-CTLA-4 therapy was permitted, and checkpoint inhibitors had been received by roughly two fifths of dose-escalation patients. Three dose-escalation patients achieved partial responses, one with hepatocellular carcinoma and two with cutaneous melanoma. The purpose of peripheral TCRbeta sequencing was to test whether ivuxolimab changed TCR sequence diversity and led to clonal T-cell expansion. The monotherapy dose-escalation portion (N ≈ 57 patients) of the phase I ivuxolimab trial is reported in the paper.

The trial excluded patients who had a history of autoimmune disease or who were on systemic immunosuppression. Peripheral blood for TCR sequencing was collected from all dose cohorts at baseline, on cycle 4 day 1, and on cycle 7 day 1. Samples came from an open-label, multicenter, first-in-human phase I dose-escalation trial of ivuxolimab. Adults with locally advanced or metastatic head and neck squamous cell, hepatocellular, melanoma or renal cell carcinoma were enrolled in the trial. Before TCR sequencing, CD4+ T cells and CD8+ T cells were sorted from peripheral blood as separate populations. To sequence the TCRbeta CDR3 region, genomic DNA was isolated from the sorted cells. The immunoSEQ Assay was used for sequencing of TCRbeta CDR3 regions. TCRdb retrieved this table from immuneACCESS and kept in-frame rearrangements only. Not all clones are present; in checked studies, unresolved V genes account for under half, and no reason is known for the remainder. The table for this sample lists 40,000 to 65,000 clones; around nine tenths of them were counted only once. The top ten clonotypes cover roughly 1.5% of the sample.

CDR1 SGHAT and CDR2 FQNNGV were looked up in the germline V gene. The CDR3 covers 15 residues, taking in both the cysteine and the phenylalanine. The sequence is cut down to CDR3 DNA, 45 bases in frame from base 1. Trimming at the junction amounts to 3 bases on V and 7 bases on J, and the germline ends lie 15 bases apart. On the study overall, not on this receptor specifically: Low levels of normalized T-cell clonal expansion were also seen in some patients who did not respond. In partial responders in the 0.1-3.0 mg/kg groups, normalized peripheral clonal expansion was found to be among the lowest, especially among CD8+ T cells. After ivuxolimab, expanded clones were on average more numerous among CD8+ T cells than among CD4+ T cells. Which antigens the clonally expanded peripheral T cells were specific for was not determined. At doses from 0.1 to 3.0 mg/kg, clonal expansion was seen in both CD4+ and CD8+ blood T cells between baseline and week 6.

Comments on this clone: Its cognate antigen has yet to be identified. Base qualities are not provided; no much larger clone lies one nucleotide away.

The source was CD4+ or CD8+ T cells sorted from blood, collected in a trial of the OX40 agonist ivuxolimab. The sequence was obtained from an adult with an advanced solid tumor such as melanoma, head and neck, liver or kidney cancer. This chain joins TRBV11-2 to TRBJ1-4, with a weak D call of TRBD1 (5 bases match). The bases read TGTGCCAGCAGCTTTTCTGGGAGGGGCCCTGAAAAACTGTTTTTT. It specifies CASSFSGRGPEKLFF. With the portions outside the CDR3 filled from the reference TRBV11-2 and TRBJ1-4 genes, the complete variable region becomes EAGVAQSPRYKIIEKRQSVAFWCNPISGHATLYWYQQILGQGPKLLIQFQNNGVVDDSQLPKDRFSAERLKGVDSTLKIQPAKLEDSAVYLCASSFSGRGPEKLFFGSGTQLSVL.